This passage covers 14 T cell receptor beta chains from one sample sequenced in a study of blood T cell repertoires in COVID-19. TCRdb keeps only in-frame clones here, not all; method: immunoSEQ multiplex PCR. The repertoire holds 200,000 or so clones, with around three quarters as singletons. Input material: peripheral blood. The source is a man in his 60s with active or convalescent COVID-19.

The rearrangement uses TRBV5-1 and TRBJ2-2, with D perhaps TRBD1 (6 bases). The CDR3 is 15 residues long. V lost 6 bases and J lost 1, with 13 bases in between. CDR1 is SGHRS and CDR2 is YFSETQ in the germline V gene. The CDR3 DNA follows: TGCGCCAGCACCGATCCAGGGGTGAACACCGGGGAGCTGTTTTTT. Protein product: CASTDPGVNTGELFF.

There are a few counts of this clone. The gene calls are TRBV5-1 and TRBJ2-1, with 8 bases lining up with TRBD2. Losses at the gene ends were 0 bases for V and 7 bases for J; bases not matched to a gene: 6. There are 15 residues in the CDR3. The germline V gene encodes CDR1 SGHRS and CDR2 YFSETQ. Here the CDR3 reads CASSLGRGGRNEQFF. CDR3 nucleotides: TGCGCCAGCAGCTTGGGCCGGGGCGGGAGGAATGAGCAGTTCTTC. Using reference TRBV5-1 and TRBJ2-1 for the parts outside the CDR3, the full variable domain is KAGVTQTPRYLIKTRGQQVTLSCSPISGHRSVSWYQQTPGQGLQFLFEYFSETQRNKGNFPGRFSGRQFSNSRSEMNVSTLELGDSALYLCASSLGRGGRNEQFFGPGTRLTVL.

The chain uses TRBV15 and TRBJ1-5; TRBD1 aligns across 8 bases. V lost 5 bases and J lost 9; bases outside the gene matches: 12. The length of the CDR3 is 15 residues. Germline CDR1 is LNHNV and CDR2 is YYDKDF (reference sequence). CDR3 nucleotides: TGTGCCACCAGCGAGGGCGGGACAGGCCTATGGCCCCAGCATTTT. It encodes CATSEGGTGLWPQHF.

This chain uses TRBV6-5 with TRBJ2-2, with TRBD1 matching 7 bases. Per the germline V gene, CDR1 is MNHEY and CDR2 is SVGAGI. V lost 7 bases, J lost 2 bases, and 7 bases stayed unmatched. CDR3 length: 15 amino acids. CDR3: CASIPGTANTGELFF. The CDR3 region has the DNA TGTGCCAGCATCCCGGGGACAGCTAACACCGGGGAGCTGTTTTTT.

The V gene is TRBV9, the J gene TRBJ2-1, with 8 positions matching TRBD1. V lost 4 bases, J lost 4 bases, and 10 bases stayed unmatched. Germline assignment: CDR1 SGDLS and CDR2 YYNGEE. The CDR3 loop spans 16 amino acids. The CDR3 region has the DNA TGTGCCAGCAGCTTGGGGGGCCAGGGGGCGTACAATGAGCAGTTCTTC. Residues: CASSLGGQGAYNEQFF.

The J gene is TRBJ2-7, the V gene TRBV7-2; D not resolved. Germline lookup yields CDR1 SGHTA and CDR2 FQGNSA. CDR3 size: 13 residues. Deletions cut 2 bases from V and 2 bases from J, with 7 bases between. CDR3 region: CASSLNLAYEQYF. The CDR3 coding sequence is TGTGCCAGCAGCTTAAACCTAGCCTACGAGCAGTACTTC.

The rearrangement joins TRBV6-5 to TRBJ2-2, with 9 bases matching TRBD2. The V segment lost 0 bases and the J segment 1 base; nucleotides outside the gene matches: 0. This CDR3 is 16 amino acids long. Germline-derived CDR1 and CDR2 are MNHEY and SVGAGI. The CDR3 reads CASSYSTSGNTGELFF. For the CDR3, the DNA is TGTGCCAGCAGTTACTCGACTAGCGGGAACACCGGGGAGCTGTTTTTT.

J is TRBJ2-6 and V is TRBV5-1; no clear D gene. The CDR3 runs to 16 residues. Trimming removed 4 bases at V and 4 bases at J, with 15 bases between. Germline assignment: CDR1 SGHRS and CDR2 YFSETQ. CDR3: CASSPNSRRGANVLTF. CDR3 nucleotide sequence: TGCGCCAGCAGCCCTAACAGTCGTAGGGGGGCCAACGTCCTGACTTTC. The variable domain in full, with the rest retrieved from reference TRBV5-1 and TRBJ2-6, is KAGVTQTPRYLIKTRGQQVTLSCSPISGHRSVSWYQQTPGQGLQFLFEYFSETQRNKGNFPGRFSGRQFSNSRSEMNVSTLELGDSALYLCASSPNSRRGANVLTFGAGSRLTVL.

In nucleotides, the CDR3 is TGTGCCTGGAGTGCGGGGGTCTGGACTGAAGCTTTCTTT. Translation gives CAWSAGVWTEAFF. The chain links TRBV30 to TRBJ1-1; tentatively, D is TRBD1 (5 bases). The germline V and J ends were trimmed by 1 base and 5 bases, with 11 bases remaining between them. Germline V gene sequence: CDR1 GTSNPN, CDR2 SVGIG (reference sequence). This CDR3 has 13 amino acids. The whole variable domain, remainder taken from reference TRBV30 and TRBJ1-1, is SQTIHQWPATLVQPVGSPLSLECTVEGTSNPNLYWYRQAAGRGLQLLFYSVGIGQISSEVPQNLSASRPQDRQFILSSKKLLLSDSGFYLCAWSAGVWTEAFFGQGTRLTVV.

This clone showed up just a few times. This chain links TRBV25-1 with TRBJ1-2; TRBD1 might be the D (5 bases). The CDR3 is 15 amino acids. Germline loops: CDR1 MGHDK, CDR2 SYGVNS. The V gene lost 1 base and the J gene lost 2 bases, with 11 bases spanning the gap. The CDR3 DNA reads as TGTGCCAGCAGTGAATGGGCCTGGGGCAACTATGGCTACACCTTC. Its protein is CASSEWAWGNYGYTF.

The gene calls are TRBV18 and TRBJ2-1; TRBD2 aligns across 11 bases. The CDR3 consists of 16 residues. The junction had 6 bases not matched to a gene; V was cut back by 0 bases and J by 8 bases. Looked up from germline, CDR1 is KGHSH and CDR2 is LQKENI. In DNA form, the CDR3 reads TGTGCCAGCTCACCACCGGTAGCGGGAGGGCCTGATGAGCAGTTCTTC. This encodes CASSPPVAGGPDEQFF.

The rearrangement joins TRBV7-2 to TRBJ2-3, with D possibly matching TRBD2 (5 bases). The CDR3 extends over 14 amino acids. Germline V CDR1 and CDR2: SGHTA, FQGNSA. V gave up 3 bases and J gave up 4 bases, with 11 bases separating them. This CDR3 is CASSFKRVPDTQYF. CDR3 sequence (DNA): TGTGCCAGCAGCTTTAAGAGGGTCCCAGATACGCAGTATTTT.

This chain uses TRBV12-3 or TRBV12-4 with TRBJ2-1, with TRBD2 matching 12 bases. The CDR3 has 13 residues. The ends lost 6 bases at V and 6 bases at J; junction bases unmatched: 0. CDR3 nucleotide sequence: TGTGCCAGCAGGACTAGCGGGGGCAATGAGCAGTTCTTC. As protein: CASRTSGGNEQFF.

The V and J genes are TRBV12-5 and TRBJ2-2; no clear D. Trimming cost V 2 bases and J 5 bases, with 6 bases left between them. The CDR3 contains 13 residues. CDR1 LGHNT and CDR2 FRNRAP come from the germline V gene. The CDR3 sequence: CASGLTNTGELFF. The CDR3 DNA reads TGTGCTAGTGGTTTGACAAATACCGGGGAGCTGTTTTTT.